These T cell receptor beta chains were read from a single sample in a study of T-cell memory formation after mild COVID-19. TCRdb re-called the 5' RACE reads with MiXCR, one entry per CDR3 protein. The repertoire consists of roughly 450,000 distinct CDR3 sequences, with under 20% occurring once and the leading ten covering 20% to 25%. Sequences were obtained from PBMCs or a T cell subset sorted from them (not recorded which). Receptor source: a young man who had mild COVID-19 (a few samples of this study predate the infection). Cell type and time point are not known. CDR3s include the opening cysteine and the closing phenylalanine or tryptophan. A D gene is named only where the DNA matches it firmly. Size is omitted from some rows. Given values are once, few, many or a class for expanded clones.

V: TRBV7-9; J: TRBJ1-1; size: few; length: 15; D: NA; CDR3: CASSLVKLLGTEAFF; DNA: TGTGCCAGCAGCTTAGTAAAGTTGTTGGGCACTGAAGCTTTCTTT
V: TRBV10-3; J: TRBJ1-3; size: NA; length: 16; D: TRBD1; CDR3: CAIRPGQGRTGNTIYF; DNA: TGTGCCATCAGGCCAGGACAGGGGAGAACTGGAAACACCATATATTTT
V: TRBV7-9; J: TRBJ2-3; size: few; length: 16; D: NA; CDR3: CASSLEGRLSTDTQYF; DNA: TGTGCCAGCAGCTTAGAGGGCAGGCTTAGCACAGATACGCAGTATTTT
V: TRBV20-1; J: TRBJ2-5; size: NA; length: 12; D: NA; CDR3: CSARSGAETQYF; DNA: TGCAGTGCTAGGTCTGGGGCAGAGACCCAGTACTTC
V: TRBV2; J: TRBJ1-5; size: few; length: 14; D: NA; CDR3: CASGPERGNQPQHF; DNA: TGTGCCAGCGGGCCCGAGAGGGGCAATCAGCCCCAGCATTTT
V: TRBV7-6; J: TRBJ2-6; size: NA; length: 16; D: NA; CDR3: CASSHYGTSGANVLTF; DNA: TGTGCCAGCAGCCACTACGGGACCTCTGGGGCCAACGTCCTGACTTTC
V: TRBV18; J: TRBJ2-5; size: NA; length: 18; D: TRBD1; CDR3: CASSPSGQGAGRQETQYF; DNA: TGTGCCAGCTCACCGTCGGGACAGGGGGCTGGGAGGCAAGAGACCCAGTACTTC
V: TRBV10-3; J: TRBJ2-3; size: few; length: 14; D: TRBD1; CDR3: CAISEDRVGDTQYF; DNA: TGTGCCATCAGTGAAGACAGGGTGGGGGATACGCAGTATTTT
V: TRBV3-1; J: TRBJ1-3; size: NA; length: 15; D: NA; CDR3: CASSQIQSSGNTIYF; DNA: TGTGCCAGCAGCCAAATACAGAGCTCTGGAAACACCATATATTTT
V: TRBV4-1; J: TRBJ2-4; size: NA; length: 13; D: NA; CDR3: CASNSGEENIQYF; DNA: TGCGCCAGCAACTCAGGGGAGGAAAACATTCAGTACTTC
V: TRBV27; J: TRBJ1-1; size: NA; length: 15; D: TRBD1; CDR3: CASSHTGGGDTEAFF; DNA: TGTGCCAGCAGTCATACAGGGGGGGGGGACACTGAAGCTTTCTTT
V: TRBV4-1; J: TRBJ2-7; size: few; length: 15; D: TRBD2; CDR3: CASSGPTSGRYEQYF; DNA: TGCGCCAGCAGCGGCCCGACTAGCGGGCGGTACGAGCAGTACTTC
V: TRBV29-1; J: TRBJ2-1; size: once; length: 14; D: NA; CDR3: CSVERLRAGNEQFF; DNA: TGCAGCGTCGAAAGACTAAGGGCGGGGAATGAGCAGTTCTTC
V: TRBV7-9; J: TRBJ1-1; size: NA; length: 15; D: NA; CDR3: CASSSSRGVNTEAFF; DNA: TGTGCCAGCAGCTCCAGTCGGGGGGTGAACACTGAAGCTTTCTTT
V: TRBV4-2; J: TRBJ2-3; size: NA; length: 18; D: TRBD2; CDR3: CASSTPHVLAGGTDTQYF; DNA: TGTGCCAGCAGCACACCCCATGTCCTAGCGGGGGGGACGGATACGCAGTATTTT
V: TRBV12-3/TRBV12-4; J: TRBJ1-2; size: few; length: 15; D: NA; CDR3: CASSSTGRIPHGYTF; DNA: TGTGCCAGCAGTTCGACGGGGAGGATCCCTCATGGCTACACCTTC
V: TRBV20-1; J: TRBJ2-5; size: NA; length: 13; D: NA; CDR3: CSAGEGRGKTQYF; DNA: TGCAGTGCTGGGGAGGGAAGGGGGAAGACCCAGTACTTC
V: TRBV9; J: TRBJ2-2; size: NA; length: 16; D: TRBD1; CDR3: CASTFRDSPNTGELFF; DNA: TGTGCCAGCACCTTCCGGGACAGCCCTAACACCGGGGAGCTGTTTTTT
V: TRBV7-2; J: TRBJ1-5; size: few; length: 13; D: NA; CDR3: CASSTKQGQPQHF; DNA: TGTGCCAGCAGTACGAAACAGGGCCAGCCCCAGCATTTT
V: TRBV29-1; J: TRBJ2-5; size: NA; length: 15; D: NA; CDR3: CSVEEIRGAGETQYF; DNA: TGCAGCGTTGAAGAGATCAGGGGAGCAGGAGAGACCCAGTACTTC
V: TRBV24-1; J: TRBJ2-7; size: few; length: 13; D: NA; CDR3: CATSVTGKNEQYF; DNA: TGTGCCACCAGTGTTACCGGGAAAAACGAGCAGTACTTC
V: TRBV6-5; J: TRBJ2-5; size: NA; length: 13; D: NA; CDR3: CASSYSSQETQYF; DNA: TGTGCCAGCAGTTACTCCAGCCAAGAGACCCAGTACTTC
V: TRBV28; J: TRBJ2-4; size: NA; length: 14; D: NA; CDR3: CASIQGGGRNIQYF; DNA: TGTGCCAGCATCCAAGGGGGGGGACGAAACATTCAGTACTTC
V: TRBV4-1; J: TRBJ2-1; size: few; length: 18; D: TRBD2; CDR3: CASSQDRRGLAGKNEQFF; DNA: TGCGCCAGCAGCCAAGATCGTCGGGGACTAGCGGGGAAGAATGAGCAGTTCTTC
V: TRBV6-2/TRBV6-3; J: TRBJ1-5; size: few; length: 16; D: TRBD1; CDR3: CASNPGTGSPWQPQHF; DNA: TGTGCCAGCAACCCCGGGACAGGGAGTCCCTGGCAGCCCCAGCATTTT
V: TRBV27; J: TRBJ2-2; size: many; length: 13; D: NA; CDR3: CASSFKMFGELFF; DNA: TGTGCCAGCAGTTTCAAGATGTTCGGGGAGCTGTTTTTT
V: TRBV5-1; J: TRBJ2-2; size: many; length: 13; D: NA; CDR3: CASSSGNTGELFF; DNA: TGCGCCAGCAGTTCCGGGAACACCGGGGAGCTGTTTTTT
V: TRBV19; J: TRBJ2-2; size: NA; length: 18; D: NA; CDR3: CASTVVLGRGGGTGELFF; DNA: TGTGCCAGCACTGTAGTTTTAGGTCGGGGCGGCGGCACCGGGGAGCTGTTTTTT
V: TRBV6-2/TRBV6-3; J: TRBJ2-3; size: few; length: 14; D: NA; CDR3: CASSYSRVTDTQYF; DNA: TGTGCCAGCAGTTACTCGCGAGTTACAGATACGCAGTATTTT
V: TRBV7-2; J: TRBJ1-3; size: NA; length: 14; D: NA; CDR3: CASRSGVSGNTIYF; DNA: TGTGCCAGCAGATCAGGGGTCTCTGGAAACACCATATATTTT
V: TRBV5-1; J: TRBJ2-7; size: NA; length: 14; D: TRBD1; CDR3: CASHSGTGSGEQYF; DNA: TGCGCCAGCCACTCCGGGACAGGGTCCGGCGAGCAGTACTTC
V: TRBV6-1; J: TRBJ2-7; size: few; length: 14; D: NA; CDR3: CASSEAATSYEQYF; DNA: TGTGCCAGCAGTGAAGCCGCGACATCCTACGAGCAGTACTTC
V: TRBV6-6; J: TRBJ2-5; size: many; length: 11; D: NA; CDR3: CASSSPETQYF; DNA: TGTGCCAGCAGTTCTCCAGAGACCCAGTACTTC
V: TRBV10-3; J: TRBJ1-2; size: few; length: 16; D: NA; CDR3: CAISVISEELWDGYTF; DNA: TGTGCCATCAGTGTGATTTCGGAGGAACTTTGGGATGGCTACACCTTC
V: TRBV24-1; J: TRBJ1-1; size: NA; length: 11; D: NA; CDR3: CATSLGVEAFF; DNA: TGTGCCACCAGTTTGGGAGTTGAAGCTTTCTTT
V: TRBV3-1; J: TRBJ2-1; size: NA; length: 14; D: NA; CDR3: CASSQDRVSNEQFF; DNA: TGTGCCAGCAGCCAAGATCGGGTCAGTAATGAGCAGTTCTTC
V: TRBV3-1; J: TRBJ2-5; size: many; length: 16; D: NA; CDR3: CASSQGFQGGQETQYF; DNA: TGTGCCAGCAGCCAAGGTTTCCAGGGTGGTCAAGAGACCCAGTACTTC
V: TRBV7-9; J: TRBJ1-1; size: few; length: 14; D: NA; CDR3: CASSLVQKNLEAFF; DNA: TGTGCCAGCAGCTTAGTACAGAAAAACTTAGAAGCTTTCTTT
V: TRBV19; J: TRBJ2-7; size: few; length: 14; D: TRBD2; CDR3: CASSWTSGGSEQYF; DNA: TGTGCCAGTAGTTGGACTAGCGGTGGGAGCGAGCAGTACTTC
V: TRBV7-3; J: TRBJ2-3; size: few; length: 15; D: NA; CDR3: CASSPGAKGGDTQYF; DNA: TGTGCCAGCAGCCCCGGGGCCAAGGGTGGAGATACGCAGTATTTT
V: TRBV27; J: TRBJ2-7; size: NA; length: 14; D: TRBD1; CDR3: CASSPRYRGHEQYF; DNA: TGTGCCAGCAGTCCCCGATACAGGGGACACGAGCAGTACTTC
V: TRBV11-1; J: TRBJ2-5; size: NA; length: 13; D: NA; CDR3: CASSYRVQETQYF; DNA: TGTGCCAGCAGCTACAGGGTTCAAGAGACCCAGTACTTC